The source of this TCR beta chain is a study of blood T cell repertoires in COVID-19. For the study at large: Acute and convalescent COVID-19 samples came from the United States, Italy and Spain. Sample material is recorded as cDNA or gDNA derived from T cells, B-cell-depleted T cells, or PBMCs.

This clone was seen only once. Per germline, CDR1 SGHVS and CDR2 FQNEAQ. This CDR3 region has 14 residues. V shed 5 bases, J shed 2 bases, and the junction held 5 bases outside the gene matches. Per the authors' pipeline: Estimation of nucleated cell counts was performed using reference gene primer amplification. The repertoire was sequenced with immunoSEQ multiplex PCR; TCRdb's copy has only in-frame clones and lacks some. The DNA gave D and trimming, while V, J and clone size come from that table. The sample shows tens of thousands of clones, about 93% of them seen only once. The chain combines TRBV7-8 with TRBJ2-5; 7 bases are a match to TRBD1. The sample taken for sequencing was peripheral blood. This clonotype was obtained from a human donor in a cohort sampled during active COVID-19. This CDR3 is CASSLDRVQETQYF. CDR3 DNA: TGTGCCAGCAGCCTTGACAGGGTTCAAGAGACCCAGTACTTC.